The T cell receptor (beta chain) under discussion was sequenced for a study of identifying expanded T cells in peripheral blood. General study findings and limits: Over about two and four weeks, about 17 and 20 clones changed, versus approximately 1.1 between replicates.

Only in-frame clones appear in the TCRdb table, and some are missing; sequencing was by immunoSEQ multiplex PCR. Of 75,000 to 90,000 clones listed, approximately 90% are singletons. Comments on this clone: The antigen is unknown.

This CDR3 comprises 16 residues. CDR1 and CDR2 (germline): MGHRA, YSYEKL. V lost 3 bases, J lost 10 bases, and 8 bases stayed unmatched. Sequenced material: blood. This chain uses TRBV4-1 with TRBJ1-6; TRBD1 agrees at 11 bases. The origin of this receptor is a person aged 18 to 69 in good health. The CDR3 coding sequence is TGCGCCAGCAGCCAGGATGGACAGGGGGCACGGTCACCCCTCCACTTT. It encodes CASSQDGQGARSPLHF.